This T cell receptor beta chain stems from a study of human T cells and chemical hapten exposure. The trim removed 1 base at V and 7 bases at J, leaving 13 bases unmatched. This CDR3 is built from 18 residues. In germline, CDR1 is MGHDK, CDR2 SYGVNS. Time point of the sample: healthy volunteer bleed at 6 weeks. The starting material, unfractionated whole blood, was used for total RNA extraction. In the original processing: Counting gave a median of around 89,000 TCRs per sample, with values ranging from about 20,000 to 750,000. In TCRdb, the RACE reads were re-called with MiXCR into one record per CDR3 protein. The V and J calls were not made by the authors but by TCRdb's processing. The repertoire holds some 65,000 distinct CDR3 sequences, with 6% to 7% as singletons.

The rearrangement joins TRBV25-1 to TRBJ2-2; 9 positions agree with TRBD2. The clonotype was recovered from a female donor in good health. Some clones in this sample may be carry-over from other donors' samples. Source material: whole blood. This chain's CDR3 is CASSESGSGSGSVGELFF. The CDR3 DNA follows: TGTGCCAGCAGTGAATCGGGTAGCGGGAGCGGTTCAGTCGGGGAGCTGTTTTTT.